These 18 T cell receptor beta chains were all obtained from the same sample, sequenced in a study of T cell repertoires in cytomegalovirus infection. Their target antigens are unknown. TCRdb redid the calling of the reads with MiXCR, one entry per CDR3 protein. The sample records about 830,000 distinct CDR3 sequences, roughly 33% being singletons. The sample in question was cultured CD8+ T cells from PBMCs, obtained from culture after CMV antigen stimulation. The receptors come from a human donor in good health (CMV status not recorded). Some clones in this sample may be carry-over from other donors' samples.

This clonotype has a handful of counts. This CDR3 reads CATSDPRQGGNTGELFF. CDR3 in DNA: TGTGCCACCAGTGATCCCCGGCAGGGAGGAAACACCGGGGAGCTGTTTTTT. This chain uses TRBV24-1 with TRBJ2-2, with TRBD2 as a possible D gene (6 bases). CDR3 length: 17 amino acids. The germline V gene encodes CDR1 KGHDR and CDR2 SFDVKD. V lost 3 bases and J lost 2, with 15 bases in between.

CDR3 DNA sequence: TGCGCCAGCAGAAAGACAGGGGTGAACACTGAAGCTTTCTTT. Translating it yields CASRKTGVNTEAFF. The chain recombines TRBV23-1 with TRBJ1-1, with 8 bases identical to TRBD1. TRBV23-1 is known as an ORF, though its function is uncertain. V gave up 6 bases and J gave up 0 bases; unmatched junction bases: 3. The CDR3 totals 14 residues.

This clonotype was seen a few times. The rearrangement uses TRBV6-8 and TRBJ1-2; D is possibly TRBD1 (6 bases). The germline gives CDR1 MNHGY, CDR2 SAAAGT. Trimming stripped 5 bases from V and 4 bases from J, with 17 bases between. The CDR3 is 15 amino acids. CDR3: CASSQGHVNAYGYTF. As DNA, the CDR3 is TGTGCCAGCAGTCAGGGGCATGTAAACGCCTATGGCTACACCTTC.

This clonotype occurred a few times. The chain employs TRBV27 and TRBJ2-7, with a weak D call TRBD1 (5 bases). CDR3 length: 15 amino acids. Germline V CDR1 and CDR2: MNHEY, SMNVEV (reference sequence). V was shortened by 6 bases and J by 0 bases, with 15 bases between the two germline ends. The CDR3 loop is CASSLKQVTSYEQYF. DNA of the CDR3: TGTGCCAGCAGCCTTAAACAGGTTACCTCCTACGAGCAGTACTTC.

V gene TRBV6-2 or TRBV6-3 combines with J gene TRBJ1-6, with D maybe TRBD1 (6 bases). CDR1 is MNHEY, CDR2 SVGEGT, per germline. The CDR3 totals 14 residues. V was clipped by 10 bases and J by 7 bases, with 17 bases between them. The CDR3 protein is CATAPGHSNSPLHF. CDR3 sequence (DNA): TGTGCCACGGCCCCGGGACATTCAAATTCACCCCTCCACTTT.

The V gene is TRBV6-5, the J gene TRBJ2-1; TRBD2 matches 12 bases. The CDR3 is 15 residues long. The V and J ends lost 6 bases and 4 bases, in that order; junction bases with no gene match: 4. Per the germline V gene, CDR1 is MNHEY and CDR2 is SVGAGI. The CDR3 DNA is TGTGCCAGCAGCGCGACTAGCGGGAGATACAATGAGCAGTTCTTC. It codes for CASSATSGRYNEQFF.

CDR3 DNA: TGTGCCAGCAGTTTATTCGGCAGGGATTCGGCTTATAGCAATCAGCCCCAGCATTTT. This gives the protein CASSLFGRDSAYSNQPQHF. The chain employs TRBV27 and TRBJ1-5, with D perhaps TRBD1 (5 bases). CDR1 MNHEY and CDR2 SMNVEV come from the germline V gene (reference sequence). V was cut by 1 base and J by 0 bases, with 19 bases left in between. This CDR3 is 19 amino acids long.

This clonotype came up a few times. This rearrangement joins TRBV7-9 to TRBJ2-2; TRBD1 might be the D (5 bases). V lost 5 bases to trimming and J lost 4 bases, with 20 bases between them. In germline, CDR1 is SEHNR, CDR2 FQNEAQ (reference sequence). CDR3 length equals 17 residues. CDR3 loop: CASSNSEIQGSTGELFF. The DNA of the CDR3 is TGTGCCAGCAGCAACTCCGAAATTCAGGGAAGCACCGGGGAGCTGTTTTTT.

This clonotype was seen repeatedly, ten times or more. The chain is built from TRBV6-1 and TRBJ2-1; TRBD1 agrees at 7 bases. CDR3 size: 12 residues. The trim removed 10 bases at V and 4 bases at J, leaving 4 bases unmatched. Germline V gene data show CDR1 as MNHNS and CDR2 as SASEGT. CDR3 protein: CATRDRYNEQFF. The CDR3 region has the DNA TGTGCCACCCGGGACAGATACAATGAGCAGTTCTTC.

Note on this clonotype: A much bigger clone sits one base away, suggesting this may be a read error. This chain joins TRBV7-2 and TRBJ2-7; 11 nucleotides line up with TRBD1. This CDR3 is 16 amino acids long. The germline V gene has CDR1 SGHTA and CDR2 FQGNSA. This CDR3 is CVSSQTRGTGGHEQYF. In DNA form, the CDR3 reads TGTGTCAGCAGCCAAACCCGCGGGACAGGGGGTCACGAGCAGTACTTC.

The rearrangement uses TRBV12-5 and TRBJ2-5; TRBD2 is a possible D gene (5 bases). The CDR3 consists of 13 residues. In germline, CDR1 is LGHNT, CDR2 FRNRAP. Deletions cut 5 bases from V and 4 bases from J, with 11 bases between. CDR3: CASGRNGRETQYF. CDR3 nucleotides: TGTGCTAGTGGTAGAAATGGGAGAGAGACCCAGTACTTC.

This clonotype was seen repeatedly, ten times or more. The chain has TRBV7-8 and TRBJ2-1; D remains ambiguous. CDR1 is SGHVS, CDR2 FQNEAQ, per germline. V was cut by 1 base and J by 8 bases, with 12 bases left in between. The CDR3 contains 14 residues. The CDR3 reads CASSLETPSDEQFF. The DNA for the CDR3 is TGTGCCAGCAGCTTAGAGACTCCTAGTGATGAGCAGTTCTTC.

This clonotype has only a few counts. The V gene is TRBV12-5, the J gene TRBJ2-2; D gene ambiguous. This CDR3 comprises 14 residues. V was trimmed by 4 bases and J by 5 bases, leaving 11 bases between them. The germline gives CDR1 LGHNT, CDR2 FRNRAP. The CDR3 spells CASGSGMTTGELFF. The DNA for the CDR3 is TGTGCTAGTGGTTCCGGAATGACGACCGGGGAGCTGTTTTTT.

The chain uses TRBV19 and TRBJ2-1; D perhaps matches TRBD1 (5 bases). The CDR3 contains 12 residues. V was cut by 6 bases and J by 8 bases, with 11 bases left in between. Germline CDR1 and CDR2: LNHDA and SQIVND (reference sequence). The CDR3 region is CASRGHKDEQFF. The CDR3 coding sequence is TGTGCCAGTAGAGGACATAAAGATGAGCAGTTCTTC.

The chain joins TRBV12-3 or TRBV12-4 to TRBJ2-1; 11 nucleotides align to TRBD2. The CDR3 is 15 amino acids. V was clipped by 2 bases and J by 14 bases; unmatched bases: 11. CDR3 sequence: CASSLSGTSGRTEFF. The DNA for the CDR3 is TGTGCCAGCAGTTTATCCGGGACTAGCGGACGAACCGAGTTCTTC.

This clonotype was counted between two and nine times. This chain connects TRBV5-5 to TRBJ2-2; 8 bases are a match to TRBD1. V was clipped by 4 bases and J by 7 bases; unmatched bases: 15. Germline loops: CDR1 SGHKS, CDR2 YYEKEE (reference sequence). The CDR3 length is 17 residues. CDR3 in amino acids: CASSSYGQGRGDGELFF. DNA of the CDR3: TGTGCCAGCAGCAGTTATGGACAGGGAAGGGGAGACGGGGAGCTGTTTTTT. The whole variable domain, remainder taken from reference TRBV5-5 and TRBJ2-2, is DAGVTQSPTHLIKTRGQQVTLRCSPISGHKSVSWYQQVLGQGPQFIFQYYEKEERGRGNFPDRFSARQFPNYSSELNVNALLLGDSALYLCASSSYGQGRGDGELFFGEGSRLTVL.

This chain joins TRBV10-2 and TRBJ2-2; D gene ambiguous. V lost 4 bases, J lost 4 bases, and 13 bases lay in between. Germline CDR1 WSHSY, CDR2 SAAADI. The CDR3 has 15 residues. As DNA, the CDR3 is TGCGCCAGCAGTGCCTCGGGCGGTCCCACCGGGGAGCTGTTTTTT. It codes for CASSASGGPTGELFF.

Only a few counts were recorded for this clonotype. This chain uses TRBV27 with TRBJ2-1; 13 bases fit TRBD2. V dropped 3 bases and J dropped 4; count of bases not matched to a gene: 18. CDR3 length: 21 amino acids. Germline V lookup: CDR1 MNHEY, CDR2 SMNVEV (reference sequence). The CDR3 coding sequence is TGTGCCAGCAGTTTGCCCGGCATACTAGCGGGGGGGCCGGCGTTGTACAATGAGCAGTTCTTC. This translates into CASSLPGILAGGPALYNEQFF.